This T cell receptor (beta chain) derives from a study of CD8+ T cells in alopecia areata. In the study overall: Those patients who were treated received oral tofacitinib, which was given at 5 to 10 mg twice daily for moderate-to-severe alopecia areata.

This clone was picked up a small number of times. The CDR3 covers 14 residues. The trim removed 1 base at V and 2 bases at J, leaving 1 base unmatched. Germline CDR1 is SGHTA and CDR2 is FQGNSA. Extracted from the samples, RNA was reverse transcribed into cDNA to serve as the sequencing template. This table comes from immunoSEQ multiplex PCR, and its TCRdb copy is limited to in-frame clones, with some not included. In the table there are fewer than 250,000 clones, less than 50% of which are singletons. Described treatment: oral pan-JAK inhibitor, 5-10 mg twice daily. This receptor was obtained from a human donor with alopecia areata. The chain carries TRBV7-2 and TRBJ2-5; 7 bases line up with TRBD2. Sample: CD4+ T cells sorted from blood, taken around week 36, from a patient treated with tofacitinib. The CDR3 region is CASSLGAGQETQYF. CDR3 nucleotide sequence: TGTGCCAGCAGCTTAGGAGCGGGACAAGAGACCCAGTACTTC.